This T cell receptor beta chain originates from a study of T cell responses to AZD1222 COVID-19 vaccine. The study, taken as a whole, reports: Spike-wide vaccine-associated CD4 TCRs dominated at 160-218 and 743-854.

Regarding this clone: Its target is unknown.

The germline gives CDR1 MNHEY, CDR2 SVGEGT. The V gene lost 4 bases and the J gene lost 1 base, with 10 bases spanning the gap. The CDR3 has 14 amino acids. Sequencing used immunoSEQ multiplex PCR; TCRdb keeps in-frame clones, though not all of them. There are fewer than 110,000 clones in the sample; about 86% occur only once, and about 1.4% lies in the top ten. The chain combines TRBV6-2 or TRBV6-3 with TRBJ1-1; no clear D. This material consisted of peripheral blood, taken on day 0 of AZD1222 vaccination. The TCR comes from an adult in good health. CDR3 residues: CASSFPSRNTEAFF. In DNA, the CDR3 is TGTGCCAGCAGTTTCCCTAGCAGGAACACTGAAGCTTTCTTT.